This T cell receptor beta chain was identified during a study of spatial heterogeneity in lung cancer. Whole-study context: Among detected sequences, beta-chain ones consistently exceeded alpha-chain ones in number. General study findings and limits: In tumors, expanded intratumoral alpha and beta TCR counts tracked mutation counts.

The presence of a unique molecular identifier marked each TCR cDNA molecule. Via MiXCR, TCRdb re-called the 5' RACE reads, giving one row per CDR3 protein. Of 14,000 or so distinct CDR3 sequences in the sample, 4.7% were seen once. The length of the CDR3 is 13 residues. Germline V CDR1 and CDR2: DFQATT, SNEGSKA (reference sequence). V was pared by 6 bases and J by 7 bases, with 8 bases of the junction left unmatched. This clonotype was seen many times. The antigen remains unidentified. Time point meaning: sample taken at primary tumor resection. The donor population consisted of roughly 70 patients with untreated, early-stage non-small cell lung cancer. Sequencing covered unsorted whole RNA taken from tumor, nontumor lung or frozen PBMC.

Sequencing was performed on lung tumor tissue, taken at surgery. The V and J genes are TRBV20-1 and TRBJ2-2; 7 bases align to TRBD1. The sequence was collected from a female donor with early-stage non-small cell lung cancer. The CDR3 DNA is TGCAGTGCCTGGGACAGAAGTGGCGGGGAGCTGTTTTTT. Its translation is CSAWDRSGGELFF.